This TCR beta chain was recovered during a study of blood T cell repertoires in COVID-19. This clone was counted only a few times. Original processing notes: Reference gene primer amplification gave nucleated cell count estimates. Sequencing used immunoSEQ multiplex PCR; TCRdb keeps in-frame clones, though not all of them. V and J calls and clone size are given by that table; D and trimming were obtained from the DNA. This sample has about 130,000 clones, with about four fifths found just once. The source of this sequence is a woman between 65 and 79 years old with COVID-19, enrolled during active disease. Source material: peripheral blood.

The CDR3 spells CASSAKGTATTDTQYF. The CDR3, as DNA: TGCGCCAGCAGCGCCAAAGGGACAGCCACCACAGATACGCAGTATTTT. The V and J genes are TRBV5-1 and TRBJ2-3; the match to TRBD1 covers 7 bases. The germline gives CDR1 SGHRS, CDR2 YFSETQ. V lost 4 bases and J lost 2; bases outside the gene matches: 10. CDR3 length equals 16 residues.